This entry lists 10 T cell receptor beta chains sequenced from one sample in a study of OX40 agonist ivuxolimab in advanced cancers. Method: immunoSEQ multiplex PCR; TCRdb's copy keeps in-frame clones and lacks some. The table has some 100,000 clones, over 75% seen once. The specimen comprised CD4+ or CD8+ T cells sorted from blood, sampled in a trial of the OX40 agonist ivuxolimab. These receptors were obtained from an adult with an advanced solid tumor such as melanoma, head and neck, liver or kidney cancer.

This rearrangement joins TRBV7-8 to TRBJ2-5, with 8 positions matching TRBD2. V trimming: 5 bases; J trimming: 2 bases; junction bases outside the gene matches: 4. Germline CDR1 SGHVS, CDR2 FQNEAQ. There are 14 residues in the CDR3. CDR3 coding DNA: TGTGCCAGCAGCCCACTAGCGGTACAAGAGACCCAGTACTTC. This encodes CASSPLAVQETQYF.

As to this clone: An end of the junction does not agree with germline; a read error may underlie this. The rearrangement uses TRBV19 and TRBJ2-1, with unresolved D. The CDR3 totals 13 residues. Germline assignment: CDR1 LNHDA and CDR2 SQIVND (reference sequence). CDR3 loop: CASSIAQASDQVF. CDR3 DNA: TGTGCCAGTAGTATAGCCCAGGCCTCAGATCAGGTCTTC. Full variable domain (remainder filled in from reference TRBV19 and TRBJ2-1): DGGITQSPKYLFRKEGQNVTLSCEQNLNHDAMYWYRQDPGQGLRLIYYSQIVNDFQKGDIAEGYSVSREKKESFPLTVTSAQKNPTAFYLCASSIAQASDQVFGPGTRLTVL.

This chain joins TRBV6-5 and TRBJ2-7; TRBD2 matches at 9 bases. There are 15 residues in the CDR3. Per germline, CDR1 MNHEY and CDR2 SVGAGI. The V gene end was trimmed by 1 base and the J gene end by 5 bases; junction bases not matched to a gene: 6. As DNA, the CDR3 is TGTGCCAGCAGTTACTGGCGGGAGGGCCGCGACGAGCAGTACTTC. The encoded protein is CASSYWREGRDEQYF.

A note on this clone: No DNA is shown, since the ends of the CDR3 on it are uncertain; the CDR3 is the one TCRdb lists. The chain recombines TRBV4-1 with TRBJ2-5; the table's D gene call, TRBD2, was not cross checked with the DNA. Germline V gene data show CDR1 as MGHRA and CDR2 as YSYEKL. The CDR3 adds up to 16 amino acids, both ends counted. This chain's CDR3 is CASSQELVLRAGTQYF.

This rearrangement joins TRBV4-1 to TRBJ2-3, with 13 bases lining up with TRBD2. The CDR3 is 19 residues long. CDR1 is MGHRA and CDR2 is YSYEKL in the germline V gene. With 2 bases clipped from V and 0 bases from J, the junction kept 8 bases outside the gene matches. The CDR3 here is CASSQQLAGGYTSTDTQYF. The CDR3 nucleotides are TGCGCCAGCAGCCAACAACTAGCGGGGGGGTATACAAGCACAGATACGCAGTATTTT.

The chain recombines TRBV5-1 with TRBJ1-2, with 7 positions matching TRBD1. V shed 4 bases, J shed 2 bases, and the junction held 5 bases outside the gene matches. The CDR3 totals 14 residues. Germline CDR1 SGHRS, CDR2 YFSETQ. This CDR3 reads CASSLGGWNYGYTF. The CDR3 DNA sequence: TGCGCCAGCAGCCTAGGGGGCTGGAACTATGGCTACACCTTC.

This clone was detected only a few times. V and J are TRBV25-1 and TRBJ1-4; D uncertain. CDR1 and CDR2 (germline): MGHDK, SYGVNS. V dropped 2 bases and J dropped 10 bases, with 5 bases sitting between them. This CDR3 spans 11 amino acids. The chain's CDR3 is CASSEGVKLFF. CDR3 in DNA: TGTGCCAGCAGTGAAGGGGTAAAACTGTTTTTT. Full variable domain (missing parts from reference TRBV25-1 and TRBJ1-4): EADIYQTPRYLVIGTGKKITLECSQTMGHDKMYWYQQDPGMELHLIHYSYGVNSTEKGDLSSESTVSRIRTEHFPLTLESARPSHTSQYLCASSEGVKLFFGSGTQLSVL.

The chain links TRBV7-6 to TRBJ2-3; TRBD2 matches at 14 bases. V lost 5 bases to trimming and J lost 6 bases; unmatched junction nucleotides: 10. The CDR3 spans 17 residues. Germline V gene lookup returns CDR1 SGHVS and CDR2 FNYEAQ. The CDR3 sequence: CASSVRLAGGSRDTQYF. Here the CDR3 DNA reads TGTGCCAGCAGCGTAAGACTAGCGGGGGGGTCCAGGGATACGCAGTATTTT.

V usage is TRBV19 and J usage is TRBJ1-1; no definite D call. The CDR3 is made up of 12 amino acids. Germline V gene data show CDR1 as LNHDA and CDR2 as SQIVND (reference sequence). V gave up 8 bases and J gave up 3 bases, with 10 bases separating them. The DNA for the CDR3 is TGTGCCAGTCGCCGACGAGACACTGAAGCTTTCTTT. This translates into CASRRRDTEAFF.

The chain employs TRBV19 and TRBJ1-5; no clear D. The V end lost 4 bases, the J end lost 8 bases, and 18 bases lay between the germline ends. Looked up from germline, CDR1 is LNHDA and CDR2 is SQIVND (reference sequence). The CDR3 extends over 15 amino acids. The CDR3 nucleotides are TGTGCCAGTAGTAGAACCGGACCATTAGCGGAGCCCCAGCATTTT. This sequence encodes CASSRTGPLAEPQHF.